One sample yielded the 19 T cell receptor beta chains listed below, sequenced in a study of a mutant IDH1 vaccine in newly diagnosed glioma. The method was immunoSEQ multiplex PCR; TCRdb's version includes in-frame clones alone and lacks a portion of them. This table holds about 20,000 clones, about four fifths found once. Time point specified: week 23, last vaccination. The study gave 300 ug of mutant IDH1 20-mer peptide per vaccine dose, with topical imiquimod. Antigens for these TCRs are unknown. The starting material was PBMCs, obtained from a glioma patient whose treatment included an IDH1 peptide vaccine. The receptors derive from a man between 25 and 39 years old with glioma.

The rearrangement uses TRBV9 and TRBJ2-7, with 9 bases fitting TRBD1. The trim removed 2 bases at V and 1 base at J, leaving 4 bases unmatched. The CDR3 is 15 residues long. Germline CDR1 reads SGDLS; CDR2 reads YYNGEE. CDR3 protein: CASSVGTGQSYEQYF. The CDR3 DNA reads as TGTGCCAGCAGCGTGGGGACAGGGCAATCCTACGAGCAGTACTTC.

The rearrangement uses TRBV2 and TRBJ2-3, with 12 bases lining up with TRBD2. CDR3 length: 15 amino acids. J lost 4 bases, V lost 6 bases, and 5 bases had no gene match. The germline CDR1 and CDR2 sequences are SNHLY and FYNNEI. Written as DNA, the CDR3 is TGTGCCAGCAGGATACTAGCGGGAGGACCAGATACGCAGTATTTT. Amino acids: CASRILAGGPDTQYF. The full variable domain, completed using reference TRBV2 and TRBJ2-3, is EPEVTQTPSHQVTQMGQEVILRCVPISNHLYFYWYRQILGQKVEFLVSFYNNEISEKSEIFDDQFSVERPDGSNFTLKIRSTKLEDSAMYFCASRILAGGPDTQYFGPGTRLTVL.

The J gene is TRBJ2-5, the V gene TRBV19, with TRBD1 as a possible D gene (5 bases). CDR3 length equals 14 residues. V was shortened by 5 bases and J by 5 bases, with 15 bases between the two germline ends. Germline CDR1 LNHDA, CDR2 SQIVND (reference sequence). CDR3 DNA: TGTGCCAGTAGTGGCGCAGGGTCCCGGGAGACCCAGTACTTC. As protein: CASSGAGSRETQYF.

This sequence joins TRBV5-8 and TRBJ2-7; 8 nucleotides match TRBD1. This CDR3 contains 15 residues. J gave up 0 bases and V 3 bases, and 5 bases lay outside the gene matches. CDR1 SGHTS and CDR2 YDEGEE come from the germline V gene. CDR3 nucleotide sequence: TGTGCCAGCAGCTCTCGACAGGGGACCTCCTACGAGCAGTACTTC. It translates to CASSSRQGTSYEQYF. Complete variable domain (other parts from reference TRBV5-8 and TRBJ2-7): EAGVTQSPTHLIKTRGQQATLRCSPISGHTSVYWYQQALGLGLQFLLWYDEGEERNRGNFPPRFSGRQFPNYSSELNVNALELEDSALYLCASSSRQGTSYEQYFGPGTRLTVT.

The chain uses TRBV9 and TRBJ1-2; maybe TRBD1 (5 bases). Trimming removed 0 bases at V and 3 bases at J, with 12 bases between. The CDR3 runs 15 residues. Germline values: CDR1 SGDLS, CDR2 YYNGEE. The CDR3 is CASSVAHGGYYGYTF. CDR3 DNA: TGTGCCAGCAGCGTAGCTCACGGGGGTTACTATGGCTACACCTTC.

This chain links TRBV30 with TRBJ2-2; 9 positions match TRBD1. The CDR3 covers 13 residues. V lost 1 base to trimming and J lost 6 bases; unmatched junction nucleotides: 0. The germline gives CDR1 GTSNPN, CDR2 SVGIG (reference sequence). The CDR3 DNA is TGTGCCTGGAGTGGACAGGGGGCCGGGGAGCTGTTTTTT. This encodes CAWSGQGAGELFF.

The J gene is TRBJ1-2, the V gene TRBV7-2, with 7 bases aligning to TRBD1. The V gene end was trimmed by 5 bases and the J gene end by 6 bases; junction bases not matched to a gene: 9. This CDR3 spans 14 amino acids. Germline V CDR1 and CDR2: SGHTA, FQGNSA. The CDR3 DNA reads TGTGCCAGCAGCCTCCTACAGGGGAGGGATGGCTACACCTTC. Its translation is CASSLLQGRDGYTF.

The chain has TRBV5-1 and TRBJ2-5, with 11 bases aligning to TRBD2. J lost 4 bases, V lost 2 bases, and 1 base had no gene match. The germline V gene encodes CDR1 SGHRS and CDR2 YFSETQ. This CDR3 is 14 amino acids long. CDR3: CASSFGTSGETQYF. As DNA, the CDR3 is TGCGCCAGCAGCTTCGGGACTAGCGGAGAGACCCAGTACTTC.

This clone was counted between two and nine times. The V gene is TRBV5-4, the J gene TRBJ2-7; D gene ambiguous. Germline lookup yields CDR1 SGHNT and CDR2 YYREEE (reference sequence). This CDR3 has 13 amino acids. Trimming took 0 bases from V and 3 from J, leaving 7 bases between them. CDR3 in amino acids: CASSLDGYYEQYF. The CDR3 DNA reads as TGTGCCAGCAGCTTGGATGGCTACTACGAGCAGTACTTC.

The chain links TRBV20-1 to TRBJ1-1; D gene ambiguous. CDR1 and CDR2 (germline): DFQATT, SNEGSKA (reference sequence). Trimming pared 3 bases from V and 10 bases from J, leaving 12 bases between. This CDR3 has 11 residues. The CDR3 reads CSASGPIRAFF. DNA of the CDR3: TGCAGTGCTAGCGGACCTATAAGAGCTTTCTTT.

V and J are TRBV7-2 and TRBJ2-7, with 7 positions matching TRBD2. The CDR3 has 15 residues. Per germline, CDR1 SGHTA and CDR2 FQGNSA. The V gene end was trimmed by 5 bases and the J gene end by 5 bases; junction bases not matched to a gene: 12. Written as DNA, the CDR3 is TGTGCCAGCAGCCCTAGACTAGCAGGGAGAAACGAGCAGTACTTC. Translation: CASSPRLAGRNEQYF.

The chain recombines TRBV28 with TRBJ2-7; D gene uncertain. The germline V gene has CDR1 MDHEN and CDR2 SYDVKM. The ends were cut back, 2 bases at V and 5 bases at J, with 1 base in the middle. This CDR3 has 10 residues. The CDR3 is CASSLNEQYF. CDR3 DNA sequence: TGTGCCAGCAGTTTAAACGAGCAGTACTTC. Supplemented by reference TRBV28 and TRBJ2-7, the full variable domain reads DVKVTQSSRYLVKRTGEKVFLECVQDMDHENMFWYRQDPGLGLRLIYFSYDVKMKEKGDIPEGYSVSREKKERFSLILESASTNQTSMYLCASSLNEQYFGPGTRLTVT.

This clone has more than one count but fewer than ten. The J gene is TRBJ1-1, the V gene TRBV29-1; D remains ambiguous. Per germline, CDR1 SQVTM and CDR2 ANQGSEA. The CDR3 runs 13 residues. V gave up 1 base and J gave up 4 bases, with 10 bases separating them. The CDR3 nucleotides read TGCAGCGTTGAAGGGAGGGCGACCACTGAAGCTTTCTTT. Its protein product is CSVEGRATTEAFF. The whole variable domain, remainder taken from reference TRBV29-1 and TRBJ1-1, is SAVISQKPSRDICQRGTSLTIQCQVDSQVTMMFWYRQQPGQSLTLIATANQGSEATYESGFVIDKFPISRPNLTFSTLTVSNMSPEDSSIYLCSVEGRATTEAFFGQGTRLTVV.

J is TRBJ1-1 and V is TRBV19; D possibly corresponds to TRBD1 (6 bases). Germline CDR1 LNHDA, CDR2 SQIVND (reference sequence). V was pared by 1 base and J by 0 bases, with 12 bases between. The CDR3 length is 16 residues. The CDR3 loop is CASSIGSGTLNTEAFF. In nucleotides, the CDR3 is TGTGCCAGTAGTATAGGGTCCGGGACATTGAACACTGAAGCTTTCTTT.

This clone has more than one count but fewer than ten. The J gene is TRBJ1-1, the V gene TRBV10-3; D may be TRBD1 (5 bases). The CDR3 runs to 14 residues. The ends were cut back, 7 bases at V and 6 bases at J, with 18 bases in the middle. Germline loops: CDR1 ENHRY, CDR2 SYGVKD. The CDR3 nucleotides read TGTGCCATCAACGATAGGGGTTTGTCAGCTGAAGCTTTCTTT. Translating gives CAINDRGLSAEAFF.

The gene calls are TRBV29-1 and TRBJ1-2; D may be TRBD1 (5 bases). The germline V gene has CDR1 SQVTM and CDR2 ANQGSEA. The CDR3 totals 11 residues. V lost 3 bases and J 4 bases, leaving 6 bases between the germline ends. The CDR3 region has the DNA TGCAGCGTTGAGGGGGGCTATGGCTACACCTTC. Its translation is CSVEGGYGYTF.

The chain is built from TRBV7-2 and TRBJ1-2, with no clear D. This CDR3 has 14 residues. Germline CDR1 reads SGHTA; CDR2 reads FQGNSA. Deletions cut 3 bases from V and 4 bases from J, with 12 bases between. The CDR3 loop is CASSFNPAGYGYTF. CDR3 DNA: TGTGCCAGCAGCTTTAACCCAGCAGGCTATGGCTACACCTTC.

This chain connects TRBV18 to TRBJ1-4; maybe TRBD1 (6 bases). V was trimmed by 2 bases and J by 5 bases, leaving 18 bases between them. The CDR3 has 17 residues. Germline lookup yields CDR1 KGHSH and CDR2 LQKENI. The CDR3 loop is CASSPGARTEYNEKLFF. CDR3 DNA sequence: TGTGCCAGCTCACCAGGGGCGAGGACAGAGTACAATGAAAAACTGTTTTTT.

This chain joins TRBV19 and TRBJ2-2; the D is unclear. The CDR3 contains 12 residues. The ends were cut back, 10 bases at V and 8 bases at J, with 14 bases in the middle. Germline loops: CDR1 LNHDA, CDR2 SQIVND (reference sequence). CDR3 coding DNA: TGTGCCACCTCCTGGGTAGGGGGGGAGCTGTTTTTT. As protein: CATSWVGGELFF. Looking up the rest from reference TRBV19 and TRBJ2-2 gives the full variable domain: DGGITQSPKYLFRKEGQNVTLSCEQNLNHDAMYWYRQDPGQGLRLIYYSQIVNDFQKGDIAEGYSVSREKKESFPLTVTSAQKNPTAFYLCATSWVGGELFFGEGSRLTVL.